This T cell receptor beta chain comes out of a study of cytomegalovirus exposure and HLA in healthy donors. Generated by immunoSEQ multiplex PCR, the TCRdb table keeps only in-frame clones and is missing some. Of about 260,000 clones listed, less than 95% are singletons. Overall study results and limits: A subsequent analysis found that TCR clusters from the first cohort also tended to co-occur in the 130 or so validation repertoires, with 94% of cluster scores above 0. According to the study, roughly 160 TCR beta chains were cytomegalovirus-associated. Reports credit the classifier with highly specific, highly sensitive diagnosis of cytomegalovirus status.

It was the roughly 130-subject validation cohort, separate from the approximately 700-subject first cohort, to which the donors belonged. Notes on this clone: Its antigen remains unidentified.

The origin of this receptor is a woman aged 25 to 45 in good health and CMV-seronegative. Sequenced input: PBMCs.

CDR3 DNA sequence: TGTGCCAGCAGCCACCCGGGGGATCCCTACGAGCAGTACTTC. Translating it yields CASSHPGDPYEQYF. V and J are TRBV4-2 and TRBJ2-7; perhaps TRBD2 as D (6 bases). CDR1 LGHNA and CDR2 YNFKEQ come from the germline V gene. The length of the CDR3 is 14 residues. V dropped 3 bases and J dropped 2 bases, with 11 bases sitting between them.